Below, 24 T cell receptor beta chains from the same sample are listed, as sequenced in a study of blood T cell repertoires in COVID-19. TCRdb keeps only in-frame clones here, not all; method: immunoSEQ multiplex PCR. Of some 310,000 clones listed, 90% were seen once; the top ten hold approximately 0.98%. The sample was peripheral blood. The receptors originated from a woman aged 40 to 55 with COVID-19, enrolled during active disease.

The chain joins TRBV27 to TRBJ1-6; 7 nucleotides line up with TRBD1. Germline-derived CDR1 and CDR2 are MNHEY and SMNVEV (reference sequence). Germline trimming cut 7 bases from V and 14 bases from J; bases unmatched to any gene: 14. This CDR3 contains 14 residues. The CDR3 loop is CASIRQGPLGSLHF. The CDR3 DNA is TGTGCCAGCATCCGACAGGGCCCTCTGGGGTCCCTCCACTTT.

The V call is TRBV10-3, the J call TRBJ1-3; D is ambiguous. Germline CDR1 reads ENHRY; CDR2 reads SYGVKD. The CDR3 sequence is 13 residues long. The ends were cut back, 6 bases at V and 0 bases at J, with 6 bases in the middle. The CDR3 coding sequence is TGTGCCATCAGGTCCCGCTCTGGAAACACCATATATTTT. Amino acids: CAIRSRSGNTIYF.

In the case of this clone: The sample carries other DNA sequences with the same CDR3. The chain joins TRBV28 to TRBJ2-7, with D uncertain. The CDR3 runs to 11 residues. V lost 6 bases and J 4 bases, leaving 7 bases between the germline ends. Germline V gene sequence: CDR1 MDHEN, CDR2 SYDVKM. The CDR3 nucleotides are TGTGCCAGCAGCTCCCCTTACGAGCAGTACTTC. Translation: CASSSPYEQYF.

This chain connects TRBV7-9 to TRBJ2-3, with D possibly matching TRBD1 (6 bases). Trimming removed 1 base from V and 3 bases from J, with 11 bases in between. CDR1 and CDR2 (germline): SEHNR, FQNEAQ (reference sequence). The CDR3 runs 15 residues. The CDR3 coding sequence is TGTGCCAGCAGCTTAGAGTGGGGGCGAACAGATACGCAGTATTTT. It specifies CASSLEWGRTDTQYF.

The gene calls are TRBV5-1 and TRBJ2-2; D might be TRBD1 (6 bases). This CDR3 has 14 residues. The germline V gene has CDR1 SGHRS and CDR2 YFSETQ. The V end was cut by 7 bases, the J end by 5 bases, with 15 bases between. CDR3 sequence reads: CASGSTRGTGELFF. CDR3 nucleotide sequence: TGCGCCAGCGGATCTACCAGGGGAACCGGGGAGCTGTTTTTT.

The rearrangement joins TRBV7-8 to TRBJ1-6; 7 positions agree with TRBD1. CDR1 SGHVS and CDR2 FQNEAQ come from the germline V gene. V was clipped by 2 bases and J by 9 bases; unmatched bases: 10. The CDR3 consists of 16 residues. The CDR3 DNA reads TGTGCCAGCAGCTTAACGGCAGGGGGAAGTGGTTCACCCCTCCACTTT. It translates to CASSLTAGGSGSPLHF. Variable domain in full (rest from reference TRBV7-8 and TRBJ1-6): GAGVSQSPRYKVAKRGQDVALRCDPISGHVSLFWYQQALGQGPEFLTYFQNEAQLDKSGLPSDRFFAERPEGSVSTLKIQRTQQEDSAVYLCASSLTAGGSGSPLHFGNGTRLTVT.

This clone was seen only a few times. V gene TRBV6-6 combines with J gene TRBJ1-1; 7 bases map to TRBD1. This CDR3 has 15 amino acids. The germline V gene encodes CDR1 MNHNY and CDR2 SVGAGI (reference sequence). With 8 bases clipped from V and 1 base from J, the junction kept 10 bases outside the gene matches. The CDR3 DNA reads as TGTGCCAGCCAATACAGGGGTGACTCGAACACTGAAGCTTTCTTT. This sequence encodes CASQYRGDSNTEAFF.

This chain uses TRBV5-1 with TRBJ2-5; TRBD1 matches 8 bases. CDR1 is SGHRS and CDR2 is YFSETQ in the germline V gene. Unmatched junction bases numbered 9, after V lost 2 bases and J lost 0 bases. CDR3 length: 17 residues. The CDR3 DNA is TGCGCCAGCAGCTTCGGACAGGGAGGCTCGTACCAAGAGACCCAGTACTTC. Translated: CASSFGQGGSYQETQYF. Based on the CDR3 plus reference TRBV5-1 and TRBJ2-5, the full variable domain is KAGVTQTPRYLIKTRGQQVTLSCSPISGHRSVSWYQQTPGQGLQFLFEYFSETQRNKGNFPGRFSGRQFSNSRSEMNVSTLELGDSALYLCASSFGQGGSYQETQYFGPGTRLLVL.

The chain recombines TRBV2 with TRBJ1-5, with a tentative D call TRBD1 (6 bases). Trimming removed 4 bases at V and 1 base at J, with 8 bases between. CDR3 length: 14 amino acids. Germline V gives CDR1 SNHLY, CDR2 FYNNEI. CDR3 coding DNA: TGTGCCAGCAGTGGTGGACAGAGCAATCAGCCCCAGCATTTT. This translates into CASSGGQSNQPQHF.

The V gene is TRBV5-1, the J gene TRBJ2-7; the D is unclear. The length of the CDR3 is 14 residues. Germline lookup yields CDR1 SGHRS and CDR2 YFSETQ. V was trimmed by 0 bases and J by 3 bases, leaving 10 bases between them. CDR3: CASSLDPRNYEQYF. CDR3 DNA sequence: TGCGCCAGCAGCTTGGACCCCAGGAACTACGAGCAGTACTTC.

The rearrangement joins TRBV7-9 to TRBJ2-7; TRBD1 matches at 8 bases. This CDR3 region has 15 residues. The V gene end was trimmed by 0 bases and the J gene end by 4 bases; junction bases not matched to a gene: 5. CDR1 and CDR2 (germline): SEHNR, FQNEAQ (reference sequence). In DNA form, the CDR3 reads TGTGCCAGCAGCTTAGCAGGGACAGGACCTTACGAGCAGTACTTC. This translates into CASSLAGTGPYEQYF.

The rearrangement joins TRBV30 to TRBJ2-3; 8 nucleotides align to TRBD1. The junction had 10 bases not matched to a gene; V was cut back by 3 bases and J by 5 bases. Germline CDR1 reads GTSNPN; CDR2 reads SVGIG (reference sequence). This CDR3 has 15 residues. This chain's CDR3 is CAWRTGTGVIDTQYF. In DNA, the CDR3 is TGTGCCTGGAGGACCGGGACAGGAGTAATAGATACGCAGTATTTT.

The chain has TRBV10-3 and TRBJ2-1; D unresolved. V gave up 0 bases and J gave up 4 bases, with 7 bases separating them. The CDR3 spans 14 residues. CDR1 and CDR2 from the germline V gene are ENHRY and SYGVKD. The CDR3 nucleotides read TGTGCCATCAGTGAGTCGCTACAGTACAATGAGCAGTTCTTC. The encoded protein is CAISESLQYNEQFF.

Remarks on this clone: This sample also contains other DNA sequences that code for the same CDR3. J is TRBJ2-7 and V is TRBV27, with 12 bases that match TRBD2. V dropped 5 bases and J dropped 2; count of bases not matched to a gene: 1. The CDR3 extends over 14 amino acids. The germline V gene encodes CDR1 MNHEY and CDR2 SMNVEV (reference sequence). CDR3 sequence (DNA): TGTGCCAGCAGTGGACTAGCGGGACCCTACGAGCAGTACTTC. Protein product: CASSGLAGPYEQYF.

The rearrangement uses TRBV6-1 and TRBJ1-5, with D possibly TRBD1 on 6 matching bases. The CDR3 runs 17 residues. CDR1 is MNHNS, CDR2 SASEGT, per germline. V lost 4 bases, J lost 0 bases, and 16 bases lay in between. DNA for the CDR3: TGTGCCAGCAGTGCGCTACGGGGGGGGCTTAGCAATCAGCCCCAGCATTTT. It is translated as CASSALRGGLSNQPQHF.

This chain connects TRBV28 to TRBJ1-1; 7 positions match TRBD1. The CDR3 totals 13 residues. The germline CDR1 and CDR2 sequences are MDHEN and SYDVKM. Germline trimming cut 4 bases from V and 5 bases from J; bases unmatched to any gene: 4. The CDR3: CASSYRGLTEAFF. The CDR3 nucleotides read TGTGCCAGCAGTTACAGGGGTTTGACTGAAGCTTTCTTT.

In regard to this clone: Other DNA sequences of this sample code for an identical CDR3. The CDR3 is CASSLGGSNQPQHF. DNA of the CDR3: TGTGCCAGCAGTTTGGGGGGTAGCAATCAGCCCCAGCATTTT. This rearrangement joins TRBV27 to TRBJ1-5; weak D call: TRBD1 (5 bases). Germline lookup yields CDR1 MNHEY and CDR2 SMNVEV (reference sequence). V was trimmed by 3 bases and J by 0 bases, leaving 6 bases between them. The CDR3 runs 14 residues.

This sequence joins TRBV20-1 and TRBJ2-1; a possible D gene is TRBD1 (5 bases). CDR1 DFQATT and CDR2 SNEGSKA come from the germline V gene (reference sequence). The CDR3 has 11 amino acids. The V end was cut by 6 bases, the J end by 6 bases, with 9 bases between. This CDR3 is CSASTVNEQFF. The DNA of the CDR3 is TGCAGTGCCTCGACAGTCAATGAGCAGTTCTTC.

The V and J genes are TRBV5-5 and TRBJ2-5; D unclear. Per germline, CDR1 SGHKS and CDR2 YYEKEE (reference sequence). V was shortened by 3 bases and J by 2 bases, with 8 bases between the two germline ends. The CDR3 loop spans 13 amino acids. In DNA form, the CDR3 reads TGTGCCAGCAGCTCCCTACCACAAGAGACCCAGTACTTC. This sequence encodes CASSSLPQETQYF.

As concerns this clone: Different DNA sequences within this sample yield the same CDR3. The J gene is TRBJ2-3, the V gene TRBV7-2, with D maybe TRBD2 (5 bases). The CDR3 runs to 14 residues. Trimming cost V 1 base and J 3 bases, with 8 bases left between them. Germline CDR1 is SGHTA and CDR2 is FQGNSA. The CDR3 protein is CASSLGLRTDTQYF. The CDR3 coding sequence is TGTGCCAGCAGCTTAGGACTAAGAACAGATACGCAGTATTTT.

DNA of the CDR3: TGTGCCTTCCCTTCCGGGGATCTGGGGACTGAAGCTTTCTTT. Encoded protein: CAFPSGDLGTEAFF. The chain combines TRBV5-3 with TRBJ1-1; D uncertain. TRBV5-3 is classed as an ORF, of uncertain function. The germline V and J ends were trimmed by 10 bases and 5 bases, with 21 bases remaining between them. The CDR3 spans 14 residues.

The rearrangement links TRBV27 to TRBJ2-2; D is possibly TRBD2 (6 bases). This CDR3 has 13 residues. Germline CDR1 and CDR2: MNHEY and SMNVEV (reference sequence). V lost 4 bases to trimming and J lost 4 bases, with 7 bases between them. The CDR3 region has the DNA TGTGCCAGCAGTTCGGAGGGCACCGGGGAGCTGTTTTTT. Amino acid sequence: CASSSEGTGELFF.

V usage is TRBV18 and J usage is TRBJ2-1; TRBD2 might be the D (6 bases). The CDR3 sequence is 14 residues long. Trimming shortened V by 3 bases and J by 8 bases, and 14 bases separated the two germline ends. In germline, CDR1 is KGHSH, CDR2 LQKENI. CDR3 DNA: TGTGCCAGCTCACCGGGACTCCTGACTTATGAGCAGTTCTTC. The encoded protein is CASSPGLLTYEQFF.

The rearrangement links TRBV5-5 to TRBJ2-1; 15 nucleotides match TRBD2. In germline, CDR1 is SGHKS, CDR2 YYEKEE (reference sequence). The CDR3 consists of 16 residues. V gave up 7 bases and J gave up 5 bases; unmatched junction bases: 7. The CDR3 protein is CASLGGLAGGNNEQFF. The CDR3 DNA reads TGTGCCAGCTTGGGGGGACTAGCGGGAGGTAACAATGAGCAGTTCTTC.